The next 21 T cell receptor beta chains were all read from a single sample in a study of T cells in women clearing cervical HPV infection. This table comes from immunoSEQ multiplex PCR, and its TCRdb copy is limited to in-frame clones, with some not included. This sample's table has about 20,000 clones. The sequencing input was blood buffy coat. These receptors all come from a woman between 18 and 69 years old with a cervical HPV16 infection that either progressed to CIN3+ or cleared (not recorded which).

The sequenced CDR3 bases are TGCAGTGCTAGAGTCCCTAGCGGGAGCACAGATACG. As protein: CSARVPSGSTDT. The whole CDR3 sequence reads CSARVPSGSTDTQYF. The chain employs TRBV20-1 and TRBJ2-3; 8 nucleotides match TRBD2. The CDR3 extends 3 residues past the end of the read, so its final part is completed from the germline J gene. CDR1 is DFQATT, CDR2 SNEGSKA, per germline (reference sequence). V lost 1 base and J lost 0; bases outside the gene matches: 3. The length of the CDR3 is 15 residues.

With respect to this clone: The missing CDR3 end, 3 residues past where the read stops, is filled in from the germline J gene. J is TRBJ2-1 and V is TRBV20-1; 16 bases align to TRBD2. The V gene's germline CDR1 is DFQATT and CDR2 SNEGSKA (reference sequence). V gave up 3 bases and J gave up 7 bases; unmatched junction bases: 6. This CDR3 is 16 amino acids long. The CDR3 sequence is CSARTGTSGRANEQFF. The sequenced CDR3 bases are TGCAGTGCTAGGACCGGGACTAGCGGGAGGGCTAATGAG.

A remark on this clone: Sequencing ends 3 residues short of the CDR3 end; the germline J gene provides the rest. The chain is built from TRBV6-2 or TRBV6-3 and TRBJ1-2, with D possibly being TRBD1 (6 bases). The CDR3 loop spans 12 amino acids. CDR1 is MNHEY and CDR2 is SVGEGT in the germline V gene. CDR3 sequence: CASSPRGDDYTF. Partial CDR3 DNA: TGTGCCAGCAGTCCCAGGGGAGATGAC.

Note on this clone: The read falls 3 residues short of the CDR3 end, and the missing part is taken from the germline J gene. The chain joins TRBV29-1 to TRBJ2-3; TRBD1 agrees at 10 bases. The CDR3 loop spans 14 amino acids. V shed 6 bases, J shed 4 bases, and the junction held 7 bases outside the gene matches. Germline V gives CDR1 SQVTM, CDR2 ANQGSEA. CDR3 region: CSVLTGGRADTQYF. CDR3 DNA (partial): TGCAGCGTCCTGACAGGGGGCAGGGCAGATACG.

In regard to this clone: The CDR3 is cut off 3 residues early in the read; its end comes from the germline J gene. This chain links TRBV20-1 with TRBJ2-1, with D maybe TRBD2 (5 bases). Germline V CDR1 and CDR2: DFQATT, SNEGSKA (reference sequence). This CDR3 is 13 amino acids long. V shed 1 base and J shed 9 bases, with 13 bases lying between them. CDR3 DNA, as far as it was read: TGCAGTGCTAGAGTTTTGGCGGGCAGTGAG. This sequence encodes CSARVLAGSE. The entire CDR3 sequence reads CSARVLAGSEQFF.

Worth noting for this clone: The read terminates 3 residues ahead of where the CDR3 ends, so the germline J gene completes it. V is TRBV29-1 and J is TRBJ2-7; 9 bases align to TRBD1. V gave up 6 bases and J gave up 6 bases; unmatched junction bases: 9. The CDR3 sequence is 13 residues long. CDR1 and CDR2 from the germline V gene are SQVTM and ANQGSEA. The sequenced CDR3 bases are TGCAGCGTGGGGGGACAGGGATATAGCGAG. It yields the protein CSVGGQGYSE. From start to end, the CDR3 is CSVGGQGYSEQYF.

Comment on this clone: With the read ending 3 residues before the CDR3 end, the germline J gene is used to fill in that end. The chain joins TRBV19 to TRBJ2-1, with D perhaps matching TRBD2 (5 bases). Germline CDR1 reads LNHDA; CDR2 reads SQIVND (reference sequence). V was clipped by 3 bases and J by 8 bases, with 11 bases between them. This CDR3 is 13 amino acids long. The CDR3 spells CASSILLAHEQFF. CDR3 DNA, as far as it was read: TGTGCCAGTAGTATCCTGCTAGCCCATGAG. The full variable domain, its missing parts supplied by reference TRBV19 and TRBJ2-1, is DGGITQSPKYLFRKEGQNVTLSCEQNLNHDAMYWYRQDPGQGLRLIYYSQIVNDFQKGDIAEGYSVSREKKESFPLTVTSAQKNPTAFYLCASSILLAHEQFFGPGTRLTVL.

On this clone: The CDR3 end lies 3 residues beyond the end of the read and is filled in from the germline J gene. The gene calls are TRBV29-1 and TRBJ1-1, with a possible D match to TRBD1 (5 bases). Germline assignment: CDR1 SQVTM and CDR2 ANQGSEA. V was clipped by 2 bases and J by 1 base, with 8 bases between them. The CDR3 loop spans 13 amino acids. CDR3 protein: CSVESQGNTEAFF. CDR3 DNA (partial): TGCAGCGTTGAATCGCAGGGGAACACTGAA.

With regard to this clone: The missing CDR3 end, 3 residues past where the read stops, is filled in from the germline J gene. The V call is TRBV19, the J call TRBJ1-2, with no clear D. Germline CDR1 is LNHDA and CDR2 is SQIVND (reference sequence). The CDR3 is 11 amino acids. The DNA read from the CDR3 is TGTGCCAGTAGTATCACAGATACC. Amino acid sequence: CASSITDT. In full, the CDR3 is CASSITDTYTF.

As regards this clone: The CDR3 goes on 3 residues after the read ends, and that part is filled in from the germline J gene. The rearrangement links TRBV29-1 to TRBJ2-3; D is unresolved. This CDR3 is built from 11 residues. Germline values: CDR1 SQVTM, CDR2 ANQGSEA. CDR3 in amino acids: CSGGGQETQYF. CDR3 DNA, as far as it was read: TGCAGCGGTGGCGGCCAAGAGACG.

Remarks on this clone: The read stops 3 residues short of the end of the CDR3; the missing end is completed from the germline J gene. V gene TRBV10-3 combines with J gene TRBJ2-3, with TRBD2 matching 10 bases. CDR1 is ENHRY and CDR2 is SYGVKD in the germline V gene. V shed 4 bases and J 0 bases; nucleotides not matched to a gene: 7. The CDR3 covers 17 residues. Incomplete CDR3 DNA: TGTGCCATCAGTGGGAACCTGACTAGCGGGAGCACAGATACG. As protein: CAISGNLTSGSTDT. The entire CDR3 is CAISGNLTSGSTDTQYF.

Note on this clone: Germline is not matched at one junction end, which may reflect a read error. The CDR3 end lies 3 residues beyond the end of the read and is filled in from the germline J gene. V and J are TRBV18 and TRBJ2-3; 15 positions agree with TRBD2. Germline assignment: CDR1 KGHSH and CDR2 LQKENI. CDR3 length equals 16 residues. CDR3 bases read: TGTGCCAGCTCCGGACTAGCGGGAGGGAGCACAGATCCG. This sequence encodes CASSGLAGGSTDP. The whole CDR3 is CASSGLAGGSTDPQYF. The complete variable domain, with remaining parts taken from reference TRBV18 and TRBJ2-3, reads NAGVMQNPRHLVRRRGQEARLRCSPMKGHSHVYWYRQLPEEGLKFMVYLQKENIIDESGMPKERFSAEFPKEGPSILRIQQVVRGDSAAYFCASSGLAGGSTDPQYFGPGTRLTVL.

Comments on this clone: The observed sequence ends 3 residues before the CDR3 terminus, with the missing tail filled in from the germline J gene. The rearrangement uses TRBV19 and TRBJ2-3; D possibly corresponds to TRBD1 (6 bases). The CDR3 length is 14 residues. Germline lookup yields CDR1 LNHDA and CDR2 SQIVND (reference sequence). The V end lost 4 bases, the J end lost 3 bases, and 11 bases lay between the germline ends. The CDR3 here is CASSTRQETDTQYF. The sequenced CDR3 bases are TGTGCCAGTAGTACCCGACAGGAAACAGATACG. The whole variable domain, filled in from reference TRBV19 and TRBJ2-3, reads DGGITQSPKYLFRKEGQNVTLSCEQNLNHDAMYWYRQDPGQGLRLIYYSQIVNDFQKGDIAEGYSVSREKKESFPLTVTSAQKNPTAFYLCASSTRQETDTQYFGPGTRLTVL.

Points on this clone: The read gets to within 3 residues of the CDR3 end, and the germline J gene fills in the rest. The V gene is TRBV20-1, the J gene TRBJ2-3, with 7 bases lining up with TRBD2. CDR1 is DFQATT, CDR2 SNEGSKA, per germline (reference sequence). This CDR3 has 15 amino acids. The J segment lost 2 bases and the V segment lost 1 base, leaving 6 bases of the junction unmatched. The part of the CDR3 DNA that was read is TGCAGTGCTAGAGCCCTAGCGGCCCTCACAGATACG. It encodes CSARALAALTDT. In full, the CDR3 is CSARALAALTDTQYF.

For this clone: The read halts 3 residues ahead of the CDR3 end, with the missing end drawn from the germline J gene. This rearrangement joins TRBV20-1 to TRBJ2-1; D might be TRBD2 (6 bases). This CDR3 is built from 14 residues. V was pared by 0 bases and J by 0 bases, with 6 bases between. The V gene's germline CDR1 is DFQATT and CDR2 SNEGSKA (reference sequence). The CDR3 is CSAREGGSYNEQFF. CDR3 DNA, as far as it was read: TGCAGTGCTAGAGAGGGGGGCTCCTACAATGAG.

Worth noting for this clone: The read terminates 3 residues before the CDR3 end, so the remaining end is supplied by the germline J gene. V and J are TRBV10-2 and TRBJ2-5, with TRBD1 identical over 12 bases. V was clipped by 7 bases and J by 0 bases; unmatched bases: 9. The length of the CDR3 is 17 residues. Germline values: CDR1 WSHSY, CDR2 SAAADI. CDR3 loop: CASKGQGASPYQETQYF. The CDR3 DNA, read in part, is TGCGCCAGCAAGGGACAGGGGGCTAGCCCGTACCAAGAGACC.

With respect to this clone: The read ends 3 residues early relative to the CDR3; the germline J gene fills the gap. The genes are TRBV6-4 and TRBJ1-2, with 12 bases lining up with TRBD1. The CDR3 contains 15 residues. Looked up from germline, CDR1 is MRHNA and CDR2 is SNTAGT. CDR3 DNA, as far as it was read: TGTGCCAGCAGTGTCCTGGGGACAGGGGGCTATGAG. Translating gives CASSVLGTGGYE. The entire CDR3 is CASSVLGTGGYEYTF.

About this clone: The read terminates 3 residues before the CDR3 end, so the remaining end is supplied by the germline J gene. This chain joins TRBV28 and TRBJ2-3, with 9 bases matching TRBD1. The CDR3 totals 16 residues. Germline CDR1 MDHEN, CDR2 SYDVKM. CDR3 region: CASSYRSGTGMGTQYF. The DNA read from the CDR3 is TGTGCCAGCAGTTATAGATCCGGGACAGGGATGGGCACG. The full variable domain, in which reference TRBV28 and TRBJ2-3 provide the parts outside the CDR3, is DVKVTQSSRYLVKRTGEKVFLECVQDMDHENMFWYRQDPGLGLRLIYFSYDVKMKEKGDIPEGYSVSREKKERFSLILESASTNQTSMYLCASSYRSGTGMGTQYFGPGTRLTVL.

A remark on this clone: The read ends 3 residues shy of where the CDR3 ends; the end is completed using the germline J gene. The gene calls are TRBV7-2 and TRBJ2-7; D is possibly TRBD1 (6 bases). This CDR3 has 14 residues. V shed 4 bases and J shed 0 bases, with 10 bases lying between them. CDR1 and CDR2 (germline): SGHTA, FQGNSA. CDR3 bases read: TGTGCCAGCAGCTCCAACAGGGCCTCCTACGAG. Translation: CASSSNRASYE. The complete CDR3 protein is CASSSNRASYEQYF.

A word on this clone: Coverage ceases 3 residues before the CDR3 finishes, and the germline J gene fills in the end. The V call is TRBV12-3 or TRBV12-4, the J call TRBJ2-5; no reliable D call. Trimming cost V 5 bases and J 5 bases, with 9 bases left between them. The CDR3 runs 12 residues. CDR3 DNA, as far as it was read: TGTGCCAGCAGTCCACCCGCGGAGACC. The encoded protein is CASSPPAET. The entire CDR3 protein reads CASSPPAETQYF.

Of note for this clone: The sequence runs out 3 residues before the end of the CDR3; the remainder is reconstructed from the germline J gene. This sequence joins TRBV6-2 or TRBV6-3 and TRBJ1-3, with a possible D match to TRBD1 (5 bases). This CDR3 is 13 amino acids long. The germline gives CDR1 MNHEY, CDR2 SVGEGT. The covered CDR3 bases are TGTGCCAGCAGTTACTCGCCGGAGGGGAGG. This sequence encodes CASSYSPEGR. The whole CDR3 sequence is CASSYSPEGRIYF.